These 21 T cell receptor beta chains originate from one sample sequenced in a study of metastatic and nonmetastatic thyroid tumors (dated by TCRdb to between 2020 and 2021). Libraries were prepared through PCR. TCRdb shows the sequencer as Illumina HiSeq 4000. TCRdb reprocessing: public reads trimmed at Q25 with fastp, clones called with MiXCR, in-frame beta chains kept. Here the sample has about 33,000 clones; 15% to 20% occur a single time. The top ten clonotypes cover about 4.4% of the sample. None of the patients had been given any treatment before thyroid surgery. The sequenced sample consisted of blood. These receptors were collected from a female donor with papillary thyroid cancer or a benign thyroid nodule (not recorded which). Some clones in this sample may be carry-over from other donors' samples.

This clone was counted between two and nine times. The chain uses TRBV19 and TRBJ1-6; weak D call: TRBD1 (5 bases). The CDR3 runs to 15 residues. From germline, CDR1 is LNHDA and CDR2 SQIVND (reference sequence). The V gene lost 6 bases and the J gene lost 7 bases, with 16 bases spanning the gap. In nucleotides, the CDR3 is TGTGCCAGTAGAAGATACGGGGGACTCAATTCACCCCTCCACTTT. Amino acid sequence: CASRRYGGLNSPLHF.

Ten or more counts support this clone. V and J are TRBV28 and TRBJ1-1; D remains ambiguous. This CDR3 is built from 14 residues. Trimming left V 10 bases short and J 0 bases short, with 15 bases between. Germline V gene sequence: CDR1 MDHEN, CDR2 SYDVKM. CDR3 DNA: TGTGCCACCTCTCGGGTGGGCCTGAACACTGAAGCTTTCTTT. This codes for CATSRVGLNTEAFF. The full variable domain, in which reference TRBV28 and TRBJ1-1 provide the parts outside the CDR3, is DVKVTQSSRYLVKRTGEKVFLECVQDMDHENMFWYRQDPGLGLRLIYFSYDVKMKEKGDIPEGYSVSREKKERFSLILESASTNQTSMYLCATSRVGLNTEAFFGQGTRLTVV.

This clone occurred many times. This chain connects TRBV6-1 to TRBJ2-5, with D unclear. Trimming left V 6 bases short and J 0 bases short, with 8 bases between. This CDR3 has 13 residues. In germline, CDR1 is MNHNS, CDR2 SASEGT. The CDR3 DNA is TGTGCCAGCAGCGGCAGCCACCAAGAGACCCAGTACTTC. Translated, it gives CASSGSHQETQYF.

This clone has ten or more counts. This rearrangement joins TRBV2 to TRBJ1-1, with TRBD1 as a possible D gene (5 bases). There are 13 residues in the CDR3. Trimming removed 6 bases at V and 1 base at J, with 9 bases between. CDR1 is SNHLY, CDR2 FYNNEI, per germline. The CDR3 spells CASRGERNTEAFF. In DNA, the CDR3 is TGTGCCAGCAGGGGGGAGCGGAACACTGAAGCTTTCTTT.

This clone was seen many times. This chain uses TRBV20-1 with TRBJ1-5; D gene unclear. V was shortened by 4 bases and J by 3 bases, with 19 bases between the two germline ends. Per germline, CDR1 DFQATT and CDR2 SNEGSKA (reference sequence). This CDR3 spans 16 amino acids. CDR3 in DNA: TGCAGTGCTAAGAAGAGGACGGATTACACCAATCAGCCCCAGCATTTT. Translated, it gives CSAKKRTDYTNQPQHF.

This clone is categorized as medium-sized (0.01 to 0.1%). J is TRBJ2-2 and V is TRBV28, with TRBD1 identical over 7 bases. J gave up 3 bases and V 5 bases, and 6 bases lay outside the gene matches. CDR3 length equals 15 residues. Germline-derived CDR1 and CDR2 are MDHEN and SYDVKM. CDR3 amino acids: CASSAADRDTGELFF. CDR3 bases: TGTGCCAGCAGTGCCGCAGACAGGGACACCGGGGAGCTGTTTTTT.

This clone was recorded a few times. One end of the junction varies from germline; a read error may be responsible. This chain links TRBV12-3 or TRBV12-4 with TRBJ1-1; TRBD1 is a possible D gene (5 bases). The CDR3 has 13 residues. The CDR3 loop is CASSFWGETEAFF. CDR3 sequence (DNA): TGTGCCAGCAGTTTCTGGGGGGAGACTGAGGCTTTCTTT.

The chain recombines TRBV19 with TRBJ2-7; 8 bases are a match to TRBD1. V trimming: 5 bases; J trimming: 3 bases; junction bases outside the gene matches: 6. Germline values: CDR1 LNHDA, CDR2 SQIVND (reference sequence). CDR3 size: 14 residues. The CDR3 region is CASSLGQGHYEQYF. As DNA, the CDR3 is TGTGCCAGTAGTCTTGGACAGGGCCACTACGAGCAGTACTTC.

The rearrangement uses TRBV6-4 and TRBJ2-1; D remains unclear. This CDR3 is built from 15 residues. Looked up from germline, CDR1 is MRHNA and CDR2 is SNTAGT. In DNA, the CDR3 is TGTGCAAGAAGTGAGGTCTTGGGTGAAGGGCATGAGCAGTTCTTC. Translation gives CARSEVLGEGHEQFF.

This clone was detected ten times or more. This sequence joins TRBV20-1 and TRBJ2-5, with TRBD2 identical over 12 bases. With V trimmed by 4 bases and J by 1 base, 19 bases remained unmatched. The CDR3 length is 20 residues. CDR1 and CDR2 from the germline V gene are DFQATT and SNEGSKA (reference sequence). This chain's CDR3 is CSAIPTGVGLAGLPQETQYF. CDR3 sequence (DNA): TGCAGTGCTATTCCAACCGGCGTAGGACTAGCGGGATTACCCCAAGAGACCCAGTACTTC.

In its sample, this clone was seen many times. The genes are TRBV11-2 and TRBJ2-2; D unresolved. CDR1 is SGHAT and CDR2 is FQNNGV in the germline V gene. V was clipped by 1 base and J by 7 bases, with 7 bases between them. The CDR3 spans 13 residues. CDR3 DNA: TGTGCCAGCAGCTTAGGAGGCAACGGGGAGCTGTTTTTT. Translating it yields CASSLGGNGELFF.

The genes are TRBV20-1 and TRBJ1-6; D is ambiguous. This CDR3 is 14 amino acids long. V lost 3 bases to trimming and J lost 7 bases, with 13 bases between them. Germline V gene data show CDR1 as DFQATT and CDR2 as SNEGSKA (reference sequence). CDR3 DNA sequence: TGCAGTGCTAGTCCCTCCCGGGCCAATTCACCCCTCCACTTT. It is translated as CSASPSRANSPLHF.

This clone appeared many times. V and J are TRBV28 and TRBJ1-2; no clear D. Looked up from germline, CDR1 is MDHEN and CDR2 is SYDVKM. V was shortened by 4 bases and J by 3 bases, with 12 bases between the two germline ends. This CDR3 has 14 amino acids. The CDR3: CASSSPTEYYGYTF. In nucleotides, the CDR3 is TGTGCCAGCAGTTCCCCGACGGAGTACTATGGCTACACCTTC.

Ten or more counts support this clone. CDR3 residues: CASSPRGLAGKPDTQYF. DNA for the CDR3: TGTGCCAGCAGCCCCCGCGGACTAGCGGGTAAGCCAGATACGCAGTATTTT. The rearrangement uses TRBV7-9 and TRBJ2-3; 11 bases map to TRBD2. The germline V gene encodes CDR1 SEHNR and CDR2 FQNEAQ (reference sequence). V dropped 5 bases and J dropped 4; count of bases not matched to a gene: 11. The CDR3 is made up of 17 amino acids.

The table lists this clone with a few counts. The CDR3 carries no conserved terminal phenylalanine or tryptophan, so it likely arises from a read error. This sequence joins TRBV2 and TRBJ1-3, with D tentatively TRBD1 (5 bases). The CDR3 runs 16 residues. V dropped 4 bases and J dropped 0 bases, with 13 bases sitting between them. Germline V lookup: CDR1 SNHLY, CDR2 FYNNEI. CDR3 protein: CASSAGRGYSGNTIYL. The DNA of the CDR3 is TGTGCCAGCAGTGCGGGGAGGGGTTACTCTGGAAACACCATATATCTT.

V is TRBV6-1 and J is TRBJ2-1; the D gene is possibly TRBD1 (5 bases). CDR1 and CDR2 (germline): MNHNS, SASEGT. The V gene lost 7 bases and the J gene lost 11 bases, with 12 bases spanning the gap. This CDR3 has 11 residues. The CDR3: CASTGLNQQFF. The CDR3 region has the DNA TGTGCCAGCACAGGGTTGAATCAGCAGTTCTTC.

About this clone: A junction boundary mismatches the germline segment, possibly from a read error. The V and J genes are TRBV5-1 and TRBJ2-3, with 7 bases aligning to TRBD2. In germline, CDR1 is SGHRS, CDR2 YFSETQ. The CDR3 totals 15 residues. CDR3 protein: CASRLGSGGTDTQYF. As DNA, the CDR3 is TGCGCCAGCAGGTTGGGGAGCGGGGGCACAGATACGCAGTATTTT.

This clone turned up a few times. The chain is built from TRBV6-1 and TRBJ2-1, with TRBD1 as a possible D gene (5 bases). Germline lookup yields CDR1 MNHNS and CDR2 SASEGT. Trimming took 5 bases from V and 4 from J, leaving 15 bases between them. This CDR3 is built from 15 residues. The CDR3 protein is CASSSPDTLYNEQFF. In nucleotides, the CDR3 is TGTGCCAGCAGTTCCCCGGACACTCTATACAATGAGCAGTTCTTC.

This clone has at least ten counts. The rearrangement joins TRBV2 to TRBJ1-4; D unclear. The germline V gene has CDR1 SNHLY and CDR2 FYNNEI. This CDR3 region has 11 residues. The ends were cut back, 4 bases at V and 7 bases at J, with 4 bases in the middle. The CDR3 region is CASSVGEKLFF. The CDR3 DNA follows: TGTGCCAGCAGTGTAGGTGAAAAACTGTTTTTT.

This clone was counted many times. No conserved phenylalanine or tryptophan is present at the end of the CDR3, so a read error is the likely explanation. This chain connects TRBV6-1 to TRBJ1-3, with unresolved D. V lost 10 bases, J lost 0 bases, and 13 bases lay in between. Germline values: CDR1 MNHNS, CDR2 SASEGT. The length of the CDR3 is 14 residues. CDR3 loop: CATGRATSGNTIYL. The CDR3 nucleotides are TGTGCCACTGGACGGGCGACCTCTGGAAACACCATATATCTT.

The V and J genes are TRBV12-3 or TRBV12-4 and TRBJ2-7; 11 bases are shared with TRBD2. This CDR3 contains 14 residues. V dropped 6 bases and J dropped 4; count of bases not matched to a gene: 5. The CDR3 DNA sequence: TGTGCCAGCAGCCCGGGACTAGCGGATTACGAGCAGTACTTC. Its translation: CASSPGLADYEQYF.